This record looks at one TCR beta chain sequence and its context. Measured with immunoSEQ multiplex PCR; TCRdb has only the in-frame clones, and not every one. The table records 120,000 to 150,000 clones, 80% to 90% of them present only once. The data were obtained in a study of blood T cell repertoires in COVID-19. The length of the CDR3 is 13 residues. CDR1 and CDR2 (germline): DFQATT, SNEGSKA (reference sequence). Trimming took 3 bases from V and 5 from J, leaving 13 bases between them. The sample taken for sequencing was peripheral blood. This clonotype was obtained from a man aged 45-60 years who had recovered from COVID-19. The chain couples TRBV20-1 to TRBJ1-1; possible D gene TRBD1, 6 bases. CDR3 residues: CSASKGGRTEAFF. For the CDR3, the DNA is TGCAGTGCTAGTAAGGGGGGGCGGACTGAAGCTTTCTTT.